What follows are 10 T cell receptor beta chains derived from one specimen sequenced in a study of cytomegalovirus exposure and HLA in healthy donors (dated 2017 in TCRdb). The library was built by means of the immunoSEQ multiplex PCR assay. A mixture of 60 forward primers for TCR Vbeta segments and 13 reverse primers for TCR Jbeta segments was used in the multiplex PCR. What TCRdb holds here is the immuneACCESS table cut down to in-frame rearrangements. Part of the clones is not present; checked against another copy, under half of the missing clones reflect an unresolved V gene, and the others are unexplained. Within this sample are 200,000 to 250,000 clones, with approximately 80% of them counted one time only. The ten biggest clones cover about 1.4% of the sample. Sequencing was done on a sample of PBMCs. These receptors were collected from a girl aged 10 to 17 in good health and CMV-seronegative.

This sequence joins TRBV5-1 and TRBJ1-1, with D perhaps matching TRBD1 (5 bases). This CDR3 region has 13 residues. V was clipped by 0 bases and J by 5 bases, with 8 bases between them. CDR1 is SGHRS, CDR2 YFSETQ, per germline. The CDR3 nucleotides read TGCGCCAGCAGCTTGGCAGGGTCGACTGAAGCTTTCTTT. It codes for CASSLAGSTEAFF.

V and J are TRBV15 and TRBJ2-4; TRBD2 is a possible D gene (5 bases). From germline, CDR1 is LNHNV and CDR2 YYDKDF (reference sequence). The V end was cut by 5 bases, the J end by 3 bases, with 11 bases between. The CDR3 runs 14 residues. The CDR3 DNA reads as TGTGCCACCAGCTCGATCCGGGACAAAAACATTCAGTACTTC. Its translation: CATSSIRDKNIQYF.

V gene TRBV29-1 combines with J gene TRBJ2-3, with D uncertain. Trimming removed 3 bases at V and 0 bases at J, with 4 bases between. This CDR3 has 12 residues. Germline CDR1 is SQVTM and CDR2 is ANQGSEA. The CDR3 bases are TGCAGCGTTGATTCGAGCACAGATACGCAGTATTTT. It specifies CSVDSSTDTQYF.

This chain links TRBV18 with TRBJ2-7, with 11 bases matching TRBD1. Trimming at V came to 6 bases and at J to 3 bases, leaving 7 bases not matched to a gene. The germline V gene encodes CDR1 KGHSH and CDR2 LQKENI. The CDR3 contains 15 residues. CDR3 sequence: CASSPGTGGNYEQYF. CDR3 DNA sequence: TGTGCCAGCTCCCCCGGGACAGGGGGAAACTACGAGCAGTACTTC.

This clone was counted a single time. In DNA form, the CDR3 reads TGTGCCAGCAGTCCGAGATTCCTTCAGGGAGAGACCCAGTACTTC. It is translated as CASSPRFLQGETQYF. This chain links TRBV6-5 with TRBJ2-5, with D possibly matching TRBD1 (5 bases). Germline values: CDR1 MNHEY, CDR2 SVGAGI. V lost 5 bases and J 4 bases, leaving 17 bases between the germline ends. The CDR3 totals 15 residues.

In DNA form, the CDR3 reads TGTGCCATCAGTGAGGGACAGGGGGTCTCCTACGAGCAGTACTTC. Protein sequence: CAISEGQGVSYEQYF. The genes are TRBV10-3 and TRBJ2-7; 10 bases align to TRBD1. V lost 2 bases to trimming and J lost 0 bases; unmatched junction nucleotides: 1. Germline V lookup: CDR1 ENHRY, CDR2 SYGVKD. The CDR3 sequence is 15 residues long.

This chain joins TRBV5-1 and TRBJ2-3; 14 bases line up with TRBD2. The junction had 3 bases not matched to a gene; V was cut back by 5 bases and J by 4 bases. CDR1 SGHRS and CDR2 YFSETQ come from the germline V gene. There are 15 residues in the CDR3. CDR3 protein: CASRRGLAGADTQYF. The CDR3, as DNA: TGCGCCAGCAGACGGGGACTAGCGGGGGCAGATACGCAGTATTTT.

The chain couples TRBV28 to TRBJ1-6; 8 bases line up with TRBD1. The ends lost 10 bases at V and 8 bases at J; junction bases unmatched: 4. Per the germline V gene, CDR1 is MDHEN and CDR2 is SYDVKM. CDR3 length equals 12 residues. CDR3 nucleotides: TGTGCCATCGGGACAGGAGATTCACCCCTCCACTTT. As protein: CAIGTGDSPLHF.

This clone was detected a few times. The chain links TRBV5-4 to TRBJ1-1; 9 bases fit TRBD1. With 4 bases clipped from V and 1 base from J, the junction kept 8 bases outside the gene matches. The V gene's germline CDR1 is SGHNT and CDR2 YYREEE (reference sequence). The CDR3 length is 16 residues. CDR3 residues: CASSPGTGHGNTEAFF. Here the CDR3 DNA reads TGTGCCAGCAGCCCCGGGACAGGGCACGGGAACACTGAAGCTTTCTTT.

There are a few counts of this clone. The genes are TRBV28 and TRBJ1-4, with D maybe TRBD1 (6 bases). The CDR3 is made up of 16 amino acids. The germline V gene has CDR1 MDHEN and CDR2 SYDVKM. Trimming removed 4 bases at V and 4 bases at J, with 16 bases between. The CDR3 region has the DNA TGTGCCAGCAGTTCACTGCAACAGGGCCGTAATGAAAAACTGTTTTTT. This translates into CASSSLQQGRNEKLFF. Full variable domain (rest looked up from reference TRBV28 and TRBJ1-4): DVKVTQSSRYLVKRTGEKVFLECVQDMDHENMFWYRQDPGLGLRLIYFSYDVKMKEKGDIPEGYSVSREKKERFSLILESASTNQTSMYLCASSSLQQGRNEKLFFGSGTQLSVL.